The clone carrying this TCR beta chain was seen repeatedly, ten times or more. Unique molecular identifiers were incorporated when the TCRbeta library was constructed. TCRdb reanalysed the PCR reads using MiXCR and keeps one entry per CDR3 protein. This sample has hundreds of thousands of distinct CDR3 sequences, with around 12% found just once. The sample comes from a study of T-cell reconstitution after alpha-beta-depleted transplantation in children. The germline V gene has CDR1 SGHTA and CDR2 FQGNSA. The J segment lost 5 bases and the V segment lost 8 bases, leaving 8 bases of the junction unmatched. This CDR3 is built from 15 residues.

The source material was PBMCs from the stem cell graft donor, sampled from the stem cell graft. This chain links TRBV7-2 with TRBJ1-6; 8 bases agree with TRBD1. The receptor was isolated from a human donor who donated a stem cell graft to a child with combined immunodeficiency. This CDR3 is CASSFLGQDNSPLHF. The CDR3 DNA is TGTGCCAGCTCTTTTTTGGGACAGGATAATTCACCCCTCCACTTT.